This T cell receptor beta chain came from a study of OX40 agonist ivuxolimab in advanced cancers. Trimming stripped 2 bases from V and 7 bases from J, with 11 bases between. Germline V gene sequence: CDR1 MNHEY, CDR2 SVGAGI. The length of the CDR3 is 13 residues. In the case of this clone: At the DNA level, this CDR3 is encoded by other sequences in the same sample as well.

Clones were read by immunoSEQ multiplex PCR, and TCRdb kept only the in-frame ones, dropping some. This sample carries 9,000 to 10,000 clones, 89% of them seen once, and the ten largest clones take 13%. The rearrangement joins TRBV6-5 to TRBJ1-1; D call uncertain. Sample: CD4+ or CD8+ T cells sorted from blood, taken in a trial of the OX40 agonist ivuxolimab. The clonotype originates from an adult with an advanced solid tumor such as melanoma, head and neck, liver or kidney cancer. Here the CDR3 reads CASSYNDRVEAFF. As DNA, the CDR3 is TGTGCCAGCAGTTACAACGATAGGGTTGAAGCTTTCTTT.